This T cell receptor beta chain was profiled in a study of long-term antiretroviral therapy in people with HIV. Specimens carried about 0.9-11 million cryopreserved PBMC before DNA extraction. At survey level, the immunoSEQ assay was run in its v3.0 version. Generated by immunoSEQ multiplex PCR, the TCRdb table keeps only in-frame clones and is missing some. The repertoire holds tens of thousands of clones, with approximately 81% as singletons. Germline values: CDR1 SGHDT, CDR2 YYEEEE. Trimming shortened V by 0 bases and J by 5 bases, and 5 bases separated the two germline ends. The CDR3 spans 12 residues.

The receptor's source is a man aged 50 to 59 with HIV. The chain uses TRBV5-6 and TRBJ1-1; D unclear. The sample here was unsorted PBMCs, taken at the start of antiretroviral therapy. The CDR3 DNA is TGTGCCAGCAGCTTGGCGGATACTGAAGCTTTCTTT. As protein: CASSLADTEAFF.